The following is a TCR beta chain sequence with its context. Its antigen remains undetermined. Lacking the conserved final phenylalanine or tryptophan, this CDR3 likely reflects a read error. The protocol used for the library was PCR. These reads were obtained on an Illumina HiSeq 4000. Bulk TCR libraries were prepared as previously described, using TCR primers listed in Table S5. Purification of total RNA was performed with the Qiagen AllPrep DNA/RNA kit. Reads from multiple sequencing runs of the same library were pooled before analysis. Concerning the study's data processing: Reads were retained only if their TCR constant sequence matched exactly, and those retained reads were trimmed to 150 nt and grouped according to their 12-nt molecular barcodes. Reads in each barcode group were sub-clustered using a 15% Levenshtein threshold, and a quality-weighted consensus sequence was built for each RNA molecule. Non-functional sequences were removed, as were lower-count sequences one edit away from another. Barcode sub-clusters with fewer than 20% of the maximum read count were removed, based on fitting two negative binomial distributions. Using fastp at Q25 and MiXCR, TCRdb reprocessed the public reads and kept productive beta chains. CDR3 protein sequences are deduplicated, and each keeps its most common genes and DNA. TCRdb, not the original authors, processed these V and J calls. This sample gives 250,000 to 350,000 distinct CDR3 sequences in total; roughly 23% of them show up just once. Clones ranked in the top ten supply 0.81% of the sample.

The sample originates from a study of molecular identifiers for immune sequencing clone quantification (dated by TCRdb to between 2017 and 2018). Study-level background: For a replicate experiment, RNA from around 20,000 or 100,000 naive CD8 T cells was divided into five aliquots, of which four were sequenced. The study was a methods study using CD8 T cells to benchmark molecular-identifier clustering-based TCR repertoire sequencing (MIDCIRS) and TCR RNA copy counting.

Trimming removed 0 bases from V and 4 bases from J, leaving 15 bases between the germline ends. Including both end residues, the CDR3 is 16 amino acids long. Of all the DNA, just the CDR3 is kept, 48 bases in frame from base 1. CDR1 and CDR2 were assigned from the germline V gene as LGHNA and YSLEER. What the work shows at the level of the full study, not this receptor alone: Without barcode sub-clustering, chimeric consensus sequences inflated TCR diversity; chimeras reached as high as 47%. Spiked-in Jurkat TCR RNA equivalent to a single cell was reported to be detectable even among 750,000 to 1,000,000 naive CD8 T cells. Highly expanded clone sizes could be underestimated because identical TCR molecules may share a barcode. Clones above 20 RNA copies held over 97% of molecules in CMV-specific effector cells but under 1% in naive cells. About three recovered TCR RNA copies per cell were obtained by modeling, versus about 10 by digital PCR, implying a capture efficiency of 25% to 30%. The naive libraries included spiked-in Jurkat TCR RNA (roughly nine copies' worth), and this Jurkat TCR RNA is not part of the donor repertoire.

Libraries of naive CD8 T cells were built from anywhere between roughly 17,000 and 1,000,000 sorted cells, with 10%, 30% or 50% of the purified RNA used. Naive CD8 T cells, defined as CD8+CD4-CCR7+CD45RA+, were FACS-sorted into RLT Plus buffer on a BD FACSAria II. To test detection sensitivity, Jurkat RNA equivalent to ten TCR copies was spiked into samples of roughly 20,000-1,000,000 naive CD8 T cells. CD8 T cells were enriched using RosetteSep CD8+ T Cell Enrichment Cocktail and Ficoll-Paque, and the enriched cells then underwent ACK red cell lysis. The material sequenced was naive CD8+ T cells from blood, with Jurkat cell RNA spiked in. According to the study, the label for this sample's cell subset or site signals: FACS-sorted CD8+CD4-CCR7+CD45RA+ naive T cells. The sequence links TRBV4-3 to TRBJ1-1, with the D segment identity uncertain. The TCR was taken from a human donor in good health. Some libraries in this study had Jurkat cell RNA spiked in. The DNA sequence is as follows: TGCGCCAGCAGCCAAGATCGAGGGATCCGGGGCACTGAAGCTTTCTTA. Its protein reads: CASSQDRGIRGTEAFL.